These T cell receptor beta chains were read from a single sample in a study of tumor-infiltrating lymphocytes in primary liver carcinoma. TCRdb re-called the multiplex PCR reads with MiXCR, one entry per CDR3 protein. The sample comprises around 330,000 distinct CDR3 sequences, around three fifths of which are singletons, and 15% to 20% rests with the top ten. Sequencing input: peripheral blood. Every receptor here comes from a woman in her thirties with primary liver carcinoma and hepatitis B virus infection. Each CDR3 is given with its conserved first and last residue. Fields, in order: CDR3 protein, CDR3 DNA, V gene, clone size, J gene, D gene. The D gene is left open where the match is weak. The size entry is marked missing in some rows and otherwise reads once, few, many or a size class.

CASRAGGRDGNEQFF TGTGCCAGCAGAGCGGGCGGGAGGGATGGAAATGAGCAGTTCTTC TRBV7-9 . TRBJ2-1 TRBD2
CASIDSRRATQYF TGTGCCAGCATAGACAGCCGTCGGGCGACCCAGTACTTC TRBV6-6 many TRBJ2-5 .
CAAGLAANEQFF TGTGCCGCCGGGCTTGCGGCCAATGAGCAGTTCTTC TRBV6-6 many TRBJ2-1 .
CASSQGGADKNTEAFF TGTGCCAGCAGCCAAGGTGGGGCAGACAAGAACACTGAAGCTTTCTTT TRBV14 few TRBJ1-1 .
CASSLRAVQETQYF TGTGCCAGCAGCCTTCGGGCGGTCCAAGAGACCCAGTACTTC TRBV6-6 many TRBJ2-5 .
CASSHPEGSSYNEQFF TGCGCCAGCAGCCACCCCGAGGGCTCGTCCTACAATGAGCAGTTCTTC TRBV4-1 . TRBJ2-1 .
CASSHRYEGYTF TGTGCCAGCAGCCACCGTTACGAGGGCTACACCTTC TRBV7-8 medium-sized TRBJ1-2 .
CASSILAGGETQYF TGTGCCAGTAGTATTTTAGCGGGAGGGGAGACCCAGTACTTC TRBV19 . TRBJ2-5 TRBD2
CASSLAMRIIYTF TGTGCCAGCAGCTTGGCGATGAGGATTATCTACACCTTC TRBV5-8 . TRBJ1-2 .
CSVEDPERSTGELFF TGCAGCGTTGAGGACCCGGAGAGATCCACCGGGGAGCTGTTTTTT TRBV29-1 many TRBJ2-2 .